This TCR beta chain stems from a study of early T cells in non-severe SARS-CoV-2 infection. TCRdb ran MiXCR on the 5' RACE reads and lists one entry per CDR3 protein. The data contain approximately 77,000 distinct CDR3 sequences, about 12% of them singletons. This CDR3 has 17 residues. The V and J ends lost 2 bases and 0 bases respectively, with 14 bases between them. Germline V lookup: CDR1 SGHTA, CDR2 FQGNSA. This clonotype originated in an adult who was a healthcare worker with PCR-confirmed SARS-CoV-2 infection or an uninfected control (not recorded which). This rearrangement joins TRBV7-2 to TRBJ1-5; D uncertain. Sequencing used whole blood. In DNA, the CDR3 is TGTGCCAGCAGCTTAAGGGATTCTGGGTATAGCAATCAGCCCCAGCATTTT. It is translated as CASSLRDSGYSNQPQHF.